What follows is one TCR beta chain and its context. Assembly of TCR beta libraries relied on iRepertoire HTBI primers together with Arm-PCR of CDR3 regions. In the authors' workflow: Some 57 TRBV and 14 TRBJ segments were identified across samples. TCRdb ran MiXCR on the multiplex PCR reads and lists one entry per CDR3 protein. The V and J calls were determined by TCRdb, not by the authors. In the table there are fewer than 550,000 distinct CDR3 sequences, 20% to 25% of which are singletons. The data are from a study of regulatory T cells in long-lasting Graves disease. The CDR3 covers 14 residues. Trimming removed 3 bases from V and 5 bases from J, with 11 bases in between. Germline lookup yields CDR1 SEHNR and CDR2 FQNEAQ (reference sequence). Described time point: persistent/refractory GD, antithyroid drugs over 5 years with positive TRAb. PBMCs provided the RNA from which the TCR library was made. Tubes containing EDTA received approximately 8.7 milliliters of drawn peripheral blood.

The receptor's source is a female donor with Graves disease. Sequences were derived from peripheral blood mononuclear cells (PBMCs), sampled when the disease was refractory, from a patient treated with antithyroid drugs. The chain joins TRBV7-9 to TRBJ2-1; D unresolved. The CDR3 loop is CASSLEASHNEQFF. The CDR3 nucleotides read TGTGCCAGCAGCTTGGAAGCGTCGCACAATGAGCAGTTCTTC.